What follows are 11 T cell receptor beta chains derived from one specimen sequenced in a study of T cell changes during pregnancy in multiple sclerosis. Here immunoSEQ multiplex PCR was the method, and the copy in TCRdb shows in-frame clones only, minus some. The sample includes about 73,000 clones, 85% to 95% of them seen just once. This material consisted of peripheral blood, taken in the third trimester of pregnancy. The source of these receptors is a female donor in good health, enrolled as a control in a pregnancy study.

V gene TRBV7-9 combines with J gene TRBJ2-1; D is ambiguous. Germline loops: CDR1 SEHNR, CDR2 FQNEAQ (reference sequence). The V end lost 1 base, the J end lost 7 bases, and 8 bases lay between the germline ends. CDR3 size: 13 residues. CDR3 DNA sequence: TGTGCCAGCAGCTTAGATTGGGCTAATGAGCAGTTCTTC. Amino acids: CASSLDWANEQFF.

This clone appeared once. This chain joins TRBV6-4 and TRBJ1-1; 8 nucleotides line up with TRBD1. The CDR3 is 16 residues long. Trimming took 0 bases from V and 3 from J; bases not matched to a gene: 6. Germline CDR1 is MRHNA and CDR2 is SNTAGT. As DNA, the CDR3 is TGTGCCAGCAGTGACTCCACAGGGGGGGTTTACACTGAAGCTTTCTTT. Its translation: CASSDSTGGVYTEAFF.

The V and J genes are TRBV19 and TRBJ1-3; D is unresolved. This CDR3 spans 12 amino acids. The V gene lost 4 bases and the J gene lost 4 bases, with 5 bases spanning the gap. Germline V gives CDR1 LNHDA, CDR2 SQIVND (reference sequence). The DNA of the CDR3 is TGTGCCAGTAGTACTCTCGGAAACACCATATATTTT. Protein product: CASSTLGNTIYF.

This rearrangement joins TRBV29-1 to TRBJ2-5; D is possibly TRBD2 (5 bases). V was shortened by 3 bases and J by 3 bases, with 11 bases between the two germline ends. CDR3 size: 13 residues. Germline lookup yields CDR1 SQVTM and CDR2 ANQGSEA. This chain's CDR3 is CSVEGTREETQYF. The DNA for the CDR3 is TGCAGCGTTGAGGGCACGAGGGAAGAGACCCAGTACTTC.

The rearrangement joins TRBV15 to TRBJ1-4; no clear D gene. V was trimmed by 1 base and J by 0 bases, leaving 9 bases between them. Germline V lookup: CDR1 LNHNV, CDR2 YYDKDF (reference sequence). The CDR3 length is 16 residues. The CDR3 sequence is CATSRGGSATNEKLFF. The DNA of the CDR3 is TGTGCCACCAGCAGAGGGGGTAGCGCAACTAATGAAAAACTGTTTTTT.

The V and J genes are TRBV27 and TRBJ2-7, with 9 nucleotides matching TRBD2. The CDR3 consists of 15 residues. Germline trimming cut 6 bases from V and 2 bases from J; bases unmatched to any gene: 8. CDR1 and CDR2 (germline): MNHEY, SMNVEV (reference sequence). CDR3 region: CASRPGLAPTYEQYF. The DNA for the CDR3 is TGTGCCAGCAGACCTGGACTAGCGCCGACCTACGAGCAGTACTTC.

The V and J genes are TRBV29-1 and TRBJ2-6, with D hard to call. V lost 4 bases and J 0 bases, leaving 13 bases between the germline ends. The CDR3 runs 16 residues. From germline, CDR1 is SQVTM and CDR2 ANQGSEA. This chain's CDR3 is CSVAVDIDSGANVLTF. The CDR3 nucleotides are TGCAGCGTTGCGGTAGATATAGACTCTGGGGCCAACGTCCTGACTTTC.

This chain links TRBV7-2 with TRBJ2-3, with D tentatively TRBD1 (5 bases). Germline lookup yields CDR1 SGHTA and CDR2 FQGNSA. V was pared by 7 bases and J by 4 bases, with 12 bases between. The CDR3 runs 13 residues. The CDR3 bases are TGTGCCAGCAAGGGGTTTATGGCAGATACGCAGTATTTT. Translating it yields CASKGFMADTQYF.

This rearrangement joins TRBV27 to TRBJ1-4; D gene ambiguous. CDR1 and CDR2 from the germline V gene are MNHEY and SMNVEV (reference sequence). The CDR3 length is 13 residues. Trimming removed 8 bases from V and 4 bases from J, with 11 bases in between. CDR3 amino acids: CASVDYSNEKLFF. CDR3 sequence (DNA): TGTGCCAGCGTCGACTACAGTAATGAAAAACTGTTTTTT.

The rearrangement uses TRBV11-3 and TRBJ2-4; TRBD1 agrees at 8 bases. Germline-derived CDR1 and CDR2 are SGHNT and YENEEA. V lost 5 bases and J lost 2; bases outside the gene matches: 11. The CDR3 length is 17 residues. The CDR3 is CASSPGQGLFSKNIQYF. The DNA of the CDR3 is TGTGCCAGCAGCCCCGGACAGGGCCTATTCTCCAAAAACATTCAGTACTTC.

The rearrangement joins TRBV6-5 to TRBJ2-5; 9 bases are a match to TRBD2. The length of the CDR3 is 15 residues. CDR1 and CDR2 (germline): MNHEY, SVGAGI. Unmatched junction bases numbered 7, after V lost 6 bases and J lost 2 bases. CDR3 sequence (DNA): TGTGCCAGCAGATCTAGACTAGCGGTACAAGAGACCCAGTACTTC. As protein: CASRSRLAVQETQYF.